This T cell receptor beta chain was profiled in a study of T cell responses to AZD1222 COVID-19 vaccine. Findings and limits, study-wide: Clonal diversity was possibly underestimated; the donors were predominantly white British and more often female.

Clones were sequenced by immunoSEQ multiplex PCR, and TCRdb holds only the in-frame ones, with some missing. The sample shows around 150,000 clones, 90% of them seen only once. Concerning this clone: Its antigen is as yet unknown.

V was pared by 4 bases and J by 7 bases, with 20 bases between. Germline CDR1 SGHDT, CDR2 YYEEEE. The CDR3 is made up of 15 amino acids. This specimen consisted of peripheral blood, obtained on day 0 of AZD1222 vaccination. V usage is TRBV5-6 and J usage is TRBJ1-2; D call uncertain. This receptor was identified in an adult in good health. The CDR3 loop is CASSPAFGVLVGYTF. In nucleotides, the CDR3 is TGTGCCAGCAGCCCGGCGTTCGGGGTCTTAGTTGGCTACACCTTC.